The T cell receptor beta chain under discussion was sequenced for a study of T cell responses to AZD1222 COVID-19 vaccine. Points from the study as a whole: Among the donors, most were white British and more were female, and clonal diversity was possibly underestimated. Only after the peak T cell response were repertoires sampled. At baseline, just five to seven AZD1222 recipients tested seropositive.

Measured with immunoSEQ multiplex PCR; TCRdb has only the in-frame clones, and not every one. The data hold about 120,000 clones, with about 92% observed a single time. Worth noting for this clone: What it recognizes is unknown.

This TCR came from an adult who received the AZD1222 COVID-19 vaccine. The sequenced sample was peripheral blood, obtained 28 days after the second AZD1222 dose.

The CDR3 loop reads CASSLGWNTEAFF. The CDR3 nucleotides read TGTGCCAGCAGCCTTGGATGGAACACTGAAGCTTTCTTT. The chain links TRBV13 to TRBJ1-1; D remains unclear. V lost 5 bases, J lost 1 base, and 8 bases lay in between. The CDR3 loop spans 13 amino acids. Germline CDR1 PRHDT, CDR2 FYEKMQ (reference sequence).